This TCR beta chain comes out of a study of blood T cells in healthy people across ages. With a J-beta primer mix and a sample-barcoded 5' primer, a second PCR ran about 7 to 11 cycles. A single record per CDR3 protein comes from TCRdb applying MiXCR to the 5' RACE reads. In the table there are 500,000 to 650,000 distinct CDR3 sequences, about a quarter of which are singletons. Trimming cost V 2 bases and J 8 bases; bases outside gene matches: 8. This CDR3 is 16 amino acids long. Germline-derived CDR1 and CDR2 are LGHDT and YNNKEL (reference sequence). The data also belong to a second study, concerning T cells of mothers and their children.

The material sequenced was blood. This chain joins TRBV3-1 and TRBJ1-6; 8 bases fit TRBD1. This receptor was obtained from a boy aged 2 to 10 in good health. The CDR3 nucleotides are TGTGCCAGCAGCCAACACCCGACAGGGGATTATTCACCCCTCCACTTT. It is translated as CASSQHPTGDYSPLHF.